This TCR beta chain appears in the sequencing data of a study of cytomegalovirus exposure and HLA in healthy donors. Study summary: Findings of an earlier analysis included 110 million or so unique TCR beta sequences from some 200 million T cells. There were approximately 400 genotyped donors. Of these, roughly 80% fell in the genetic ancestry cluster associated with self-reported Caucasian donors.

PCR employed 60 Vbeta and 13 Jbeta primers. The protocol was immunoSEQ multiplex PCR, while the TCRdb copy is restricted to in-frame clones and leaves out a portion. The table has under 150,000 clones, around three quarters seen once; the top ten hold 2% to 3%. Germline CDR1 SEHNR, CDR2 FQNEAQ (reference sequence). CDR3 length: 16 amino acids. Trimming stripped 5 bases from V and 0 bases from J, with 11 bases between. The sequenced sample was PBMCs. This rearrangement joins TRBV7-9 to TRBJ2-6; D uncertain. This TCR derives from a man aged 30 to 45 in good health and CMV-seronegative. The chain's CDR3 is CASSLPRNSGANVLTF. CDR3 nucleotides: TGTGCCAGCAGCCTCCCCAGAAACTCTGGGGCCAACGTCCTGACTTTC.